This entry concerns a single T cell receptor (beta chain). Antigen specificity is unknown. These data belong to a study of OX40 agonist ivuxolimab in advanced cancers. The overall study: Six ivuxolimab dose levels, 0.01 to 10 mg/kg, were given intravenously every 2 weeks.

The V gene's germline CDR1 is LNHDA and CDR2 SQIVND (reference sequence). The CDR3 consists of 15 residues. The junction had 5 bases not matched to a gene; V was cut back by 3 bases and J by 5 bases. The repertoire was sequenced with immunoSEQ multiplex PCR; TCRdb's copy has only in-frame clones and lacks some. The sample lists around 34,000 clones, 82% occurring once. Findings and caveats of the study: CD8+ T cells (on average) carried more expanded clones than CD4+ T cells. CD4+ and CD8+ T cells in blood underwent clonal expansion by week 6 at 0.1 to 3.0 mg/kg.

Specimen: CD4+ or CD8+ T cells sorted from blood, collected in a trial of the OX40 agonist ivuxolimab. This chain uses TRBV19 with TRBJ2-7; 12 positions agree with TRBD1. This TCR was recovered from an adult with an advanced solid tumor such as melanoma, head and neck, liver or kidney cancer. The CDR3 region is CASSIGTGGGHEQYF. For the CDR3, the DNA is TGTGCCAGTAGTATCGGGACAGGGGGCGGCCACGAGCAGTACTTC.